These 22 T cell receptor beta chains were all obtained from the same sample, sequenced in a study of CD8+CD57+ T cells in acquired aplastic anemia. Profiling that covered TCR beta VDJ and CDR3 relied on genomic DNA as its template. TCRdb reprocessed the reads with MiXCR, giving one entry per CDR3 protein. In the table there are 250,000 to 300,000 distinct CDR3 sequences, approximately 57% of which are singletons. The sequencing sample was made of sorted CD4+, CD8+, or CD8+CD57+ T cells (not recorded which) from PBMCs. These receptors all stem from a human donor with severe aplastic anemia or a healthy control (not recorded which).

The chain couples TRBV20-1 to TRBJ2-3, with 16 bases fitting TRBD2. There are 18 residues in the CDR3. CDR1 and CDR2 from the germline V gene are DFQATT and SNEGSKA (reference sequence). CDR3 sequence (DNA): TGCAGCAGAACCGGGACTAGCGGGGGGGCGATGAGGACAGATACGCAGTATTTT. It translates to CSRTGTSGGAMRTDTQYF.

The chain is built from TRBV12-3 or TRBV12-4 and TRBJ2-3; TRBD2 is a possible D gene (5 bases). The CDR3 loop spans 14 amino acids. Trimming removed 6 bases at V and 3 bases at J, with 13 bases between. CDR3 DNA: TGTGCCAGCAGCCCGGCCGGGAAGACAGATACGCAGTATTTT. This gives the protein CASSPAGKTDTQYF.

CDR3 sequence: CASSLGTGGTYEQYF. DNA of the CDR3: TGTGCCAGCAGCCTAGGGACAGGGGGGACCTACGAGCAGTACTTC. This rearrangement joins TRBV7-2 to TRBJ2-5, with 11 bases identical to TRBD1. Gene TRBJ2-7 matches the end of the DNA better, so the J call may be wrong. In germline, CDR1 is SGHTA, CDR2 FQGNSA. The CDR3 contains 15 residues.

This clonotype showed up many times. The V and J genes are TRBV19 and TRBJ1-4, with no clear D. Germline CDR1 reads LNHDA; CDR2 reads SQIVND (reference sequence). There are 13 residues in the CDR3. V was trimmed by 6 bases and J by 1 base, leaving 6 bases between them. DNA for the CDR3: TGTGCCAGTAGGAGGGTAACTAATGAAAAACTGTTTTTT. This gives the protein CASRRVTNEKLFF.

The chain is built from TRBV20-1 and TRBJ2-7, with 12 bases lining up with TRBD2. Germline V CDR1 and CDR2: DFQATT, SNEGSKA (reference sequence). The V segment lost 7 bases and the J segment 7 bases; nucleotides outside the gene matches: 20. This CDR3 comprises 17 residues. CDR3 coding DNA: TGCAGTGTCCCGTCCGGATCGACTAGCGGGAGACGGTGGGAGCAGTACTTC. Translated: CSVPSGSTSGRRWEQYF.

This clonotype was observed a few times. The CDR3 bases are TGTGCCATCAGTGGACAGGGGGGTAGCAATCAGCCCCAGCATTTT. Its protein product is CAISGQGGSNQPQHF. The genes are TRBV10-3 and TRBJ1-5, with 9 positions matching TRBD1. V lost 4 bases and J lost 0; bases outside the gene matches: 1. Germline assignment: CDR1 ENHRY and CDR2 SYGVKD. The CDR3 sequence is 15 residues long.

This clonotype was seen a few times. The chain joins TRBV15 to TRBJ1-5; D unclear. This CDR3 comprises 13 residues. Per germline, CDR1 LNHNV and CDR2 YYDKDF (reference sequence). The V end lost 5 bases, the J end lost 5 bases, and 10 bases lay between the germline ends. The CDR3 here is CATSSGRDQPQHF. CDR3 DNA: TGTGCCACCAGCTCCGGAAGGGATCAGCCCCAGCATTTT.

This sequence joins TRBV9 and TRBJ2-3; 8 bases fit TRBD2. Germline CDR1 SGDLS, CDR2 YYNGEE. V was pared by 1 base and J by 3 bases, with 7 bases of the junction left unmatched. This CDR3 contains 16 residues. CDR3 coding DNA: TGTGCCAGCAGCGTAACCTCGGGGGGGCCAACAGATACGCAGTATTTT. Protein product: CASSVTSGGPTDTQYF.

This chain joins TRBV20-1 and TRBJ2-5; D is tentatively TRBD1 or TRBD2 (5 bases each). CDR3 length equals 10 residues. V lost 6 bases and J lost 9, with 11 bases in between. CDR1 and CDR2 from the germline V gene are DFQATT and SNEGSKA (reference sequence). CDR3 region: CSAVQGPQYF. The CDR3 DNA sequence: TGCAGTGCGGTTCAGGGACCCCAGTACTTC.

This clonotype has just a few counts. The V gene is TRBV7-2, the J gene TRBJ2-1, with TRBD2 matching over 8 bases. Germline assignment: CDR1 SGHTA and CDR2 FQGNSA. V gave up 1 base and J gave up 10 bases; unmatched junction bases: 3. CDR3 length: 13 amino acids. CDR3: CASSLGLANEQFF. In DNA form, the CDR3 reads TGTGCCAGCAGCTTAGGACTAGCGAACGAGCAGTTCTTC.

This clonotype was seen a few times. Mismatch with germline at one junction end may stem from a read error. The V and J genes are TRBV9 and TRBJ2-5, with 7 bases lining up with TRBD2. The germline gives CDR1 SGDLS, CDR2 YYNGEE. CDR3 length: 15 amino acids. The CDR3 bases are TGTGCCAGCAGTGTAGCCGCGGGGGAAGGAGAGACCCAGTACTTC. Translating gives CASSVAAGEGETQYF. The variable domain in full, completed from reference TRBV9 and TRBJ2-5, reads DSGVTQTPKHLITATGQRVTLRCSPRSGDLSVYWYQQSLDQGLQFLIQYYNGEERAKGNILERFSAQQFPDLHSELNLSSLELGDSALYFCASSVAAGEGETQYFGPGTRLLVL.

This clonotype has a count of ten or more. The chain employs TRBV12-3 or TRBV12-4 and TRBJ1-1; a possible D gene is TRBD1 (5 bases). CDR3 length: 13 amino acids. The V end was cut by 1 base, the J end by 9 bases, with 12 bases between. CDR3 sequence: CASSLDTGTQAFF. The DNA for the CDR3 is TGTGCCAGCAGTTTAGATACCGGGACGCAAGCTTTCTTT.

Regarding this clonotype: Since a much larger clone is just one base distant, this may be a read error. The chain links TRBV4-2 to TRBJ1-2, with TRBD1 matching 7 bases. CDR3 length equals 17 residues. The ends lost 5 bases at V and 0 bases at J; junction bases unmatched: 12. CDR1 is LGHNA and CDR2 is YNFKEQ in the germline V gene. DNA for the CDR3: TGTGCCAGCAGCTTAGCGGGCAAGGGGGCGGCTAACTATGGCTACACCTTC. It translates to CASSLAGKGAANYGYTF.

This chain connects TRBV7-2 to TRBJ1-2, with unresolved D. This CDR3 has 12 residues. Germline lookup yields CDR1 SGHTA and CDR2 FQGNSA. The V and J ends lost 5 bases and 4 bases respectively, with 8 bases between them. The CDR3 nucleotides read TGTGCCAGCAGCGCCCGCCCCTATGGCTACACCTTC. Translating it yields CASSARPYGYTF.

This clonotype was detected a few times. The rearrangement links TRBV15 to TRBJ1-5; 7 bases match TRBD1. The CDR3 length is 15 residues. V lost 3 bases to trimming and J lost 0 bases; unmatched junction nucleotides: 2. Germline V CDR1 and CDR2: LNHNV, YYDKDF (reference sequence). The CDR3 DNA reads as TGTGCCACCAGCAGCGACAGGGATAGCAATCAGCCCCAGCATTTT. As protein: CATSSDRDSNQPQHF.

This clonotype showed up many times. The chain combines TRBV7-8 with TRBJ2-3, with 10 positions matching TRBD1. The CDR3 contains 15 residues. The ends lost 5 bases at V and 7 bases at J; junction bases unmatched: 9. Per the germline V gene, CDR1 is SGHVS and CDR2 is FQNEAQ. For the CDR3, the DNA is TGTGCCAGCAGCCCCGGGACAGGGGCCGTTTATACGCAGTATTTT. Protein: CASSPGTGAVYTQYF.

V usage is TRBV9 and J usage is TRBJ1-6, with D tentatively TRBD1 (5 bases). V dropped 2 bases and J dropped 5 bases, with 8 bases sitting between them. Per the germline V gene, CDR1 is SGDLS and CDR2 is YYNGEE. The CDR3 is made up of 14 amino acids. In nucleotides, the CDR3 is TGTGCCAGCAGCGTTCAGGGACATAATTCACCCCTCCACTTT. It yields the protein CASSVQGHNSPLHF.

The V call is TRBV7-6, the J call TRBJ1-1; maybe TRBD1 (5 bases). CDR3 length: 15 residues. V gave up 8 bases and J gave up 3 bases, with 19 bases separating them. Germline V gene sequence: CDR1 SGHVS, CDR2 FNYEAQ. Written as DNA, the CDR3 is TGTGCCAGCTTAGTCCGGGGCTGGGAGGACACTGAAGCTTTCTTT. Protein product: CASLVRGWEDTEAFF.

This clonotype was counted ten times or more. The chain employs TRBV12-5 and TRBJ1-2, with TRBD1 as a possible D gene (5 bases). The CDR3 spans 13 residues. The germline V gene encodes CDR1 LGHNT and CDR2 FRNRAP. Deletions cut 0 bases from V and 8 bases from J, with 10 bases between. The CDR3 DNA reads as TGTGCTAGTGGTTTGGTACGTGCAGGGGGCTACACCTTC. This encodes CASGLVRAGGYTF.

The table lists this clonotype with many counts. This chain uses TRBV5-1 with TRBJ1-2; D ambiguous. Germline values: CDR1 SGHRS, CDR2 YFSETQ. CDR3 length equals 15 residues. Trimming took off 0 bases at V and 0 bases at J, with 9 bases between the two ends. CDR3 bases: TGCGCCAGCAGCTTGGGAAGCAGTTCTAACTATGGCTACACCTTC. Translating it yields CASSLGSSSNYGYTF.

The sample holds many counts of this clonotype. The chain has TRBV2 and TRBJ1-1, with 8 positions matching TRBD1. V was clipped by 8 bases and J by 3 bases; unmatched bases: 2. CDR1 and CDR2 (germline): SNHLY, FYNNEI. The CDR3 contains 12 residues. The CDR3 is CASWDRYTEAFF. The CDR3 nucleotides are TGTGCCAGCTGGGACAGGTACACTGAAGCTTTCTTT.

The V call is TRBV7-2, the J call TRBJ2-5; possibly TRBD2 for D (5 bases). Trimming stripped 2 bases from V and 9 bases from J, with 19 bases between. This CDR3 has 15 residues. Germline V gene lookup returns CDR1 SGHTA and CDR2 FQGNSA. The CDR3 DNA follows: TGTGCCAGCAGCTTACGGGGTGGCGGCAATCAGCCCCAGTACTTC. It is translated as CASSLRGGGNQPQYF.